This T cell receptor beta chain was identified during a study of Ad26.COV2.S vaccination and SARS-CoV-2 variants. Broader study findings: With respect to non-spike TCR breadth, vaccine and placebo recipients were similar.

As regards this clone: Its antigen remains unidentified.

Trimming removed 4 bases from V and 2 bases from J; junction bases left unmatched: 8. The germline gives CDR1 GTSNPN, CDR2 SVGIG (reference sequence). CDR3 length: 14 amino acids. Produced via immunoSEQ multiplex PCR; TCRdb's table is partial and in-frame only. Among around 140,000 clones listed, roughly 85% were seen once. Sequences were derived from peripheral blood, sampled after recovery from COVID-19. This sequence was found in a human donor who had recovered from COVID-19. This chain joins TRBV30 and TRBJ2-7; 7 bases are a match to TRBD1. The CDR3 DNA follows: TGTGCCTGGAATATAAGACAGGGAACCTACGAGCAGTACTTC. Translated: CAWNIRQGTYEQYF.